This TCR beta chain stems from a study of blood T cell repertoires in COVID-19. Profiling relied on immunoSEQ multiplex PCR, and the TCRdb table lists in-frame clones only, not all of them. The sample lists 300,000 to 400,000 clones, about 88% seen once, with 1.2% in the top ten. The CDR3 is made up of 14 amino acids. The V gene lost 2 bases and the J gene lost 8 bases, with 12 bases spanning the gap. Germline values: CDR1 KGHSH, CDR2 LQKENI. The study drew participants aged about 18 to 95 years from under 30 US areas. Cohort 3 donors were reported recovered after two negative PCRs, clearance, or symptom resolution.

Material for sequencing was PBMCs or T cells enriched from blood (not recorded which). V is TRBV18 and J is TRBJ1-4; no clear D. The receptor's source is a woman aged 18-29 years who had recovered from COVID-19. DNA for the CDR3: TGTGCCAGCTCACCAACGAGGGCCGGAGAAAAACTGTTTTTT. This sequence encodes CASSPTRAGEKLFF.